This T cell receptor beta chain was observed in a study of breast tumors, draining lymph nodes, adjacent tissues. Study findings and constraints: Tumors had less TCR diversity than lymph nodes, more than nontumor tissue.

This clonotype was seen repeatedly, ten times or more. What it binds is unknown. The CDR3 runs 15 residues. V lost 6 bases and J lost 0, with 18 bases in between. CDR1 and CDR2 from the germline V gene are DFQATT and SNEGSKA (reference sequence). TCRdb reprocessed the multiplex PCR reads via MiXCR and lists one record per CDR3 protein. The sample has under 350,000 distinct CDR3 sequences; around 31% are singletons. Samples came from axillary lymph nodes draining the breast cancer. The chain employs TRBV20-1 and TRBJ2-7, with D hard to call. This TCR came from a female donor with breast cancer. Some clones in this sample may be carry-over from other donors' samples. Specimen: axillary lymph node tissue. This CDR3 is CSANPIRPRSYEQYF. CDR3 sequence (DNA): TGCAGTGCAAACCCTATTCGTCCTCGCTCCTACGAGCAGTACTTC.